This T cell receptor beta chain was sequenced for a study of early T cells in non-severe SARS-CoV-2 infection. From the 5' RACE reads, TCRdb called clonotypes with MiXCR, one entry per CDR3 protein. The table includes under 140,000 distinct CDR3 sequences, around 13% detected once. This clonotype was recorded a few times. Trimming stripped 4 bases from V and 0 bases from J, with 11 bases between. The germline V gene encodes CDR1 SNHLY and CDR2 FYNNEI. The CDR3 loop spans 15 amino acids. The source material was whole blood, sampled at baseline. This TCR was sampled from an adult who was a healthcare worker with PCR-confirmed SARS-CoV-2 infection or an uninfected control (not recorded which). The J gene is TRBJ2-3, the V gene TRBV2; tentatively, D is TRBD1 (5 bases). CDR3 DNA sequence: TGTGCCAGCAGTGGCGACAGAACTAGCACAGATACGCAGTATTTT. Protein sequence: CASSGDRTSTDTQYF.